The 21 T cell receptor beta chains reported below all come from one sample, sequenced in a study of healthy donors' naive CD4 and CD8 T cells. TCR libraries were built from approximately 0.55 ug of total RNA by linear amplification. One entry per CDR3 protein, called by TCRdb with MiXCR from the reads. Of approximately 180,000 distinct CDR3 sequences listed, over 60% are singletons. The material sequenced was naive CD4+ and CD8+ T cells sorted from blood, pooled from several donors. These TCRs come from a pool of human donors in good health; the sample pools cells from several healthy donors.

V usage is TRBV29-1 and J usage is TRBJ2-7; 10 bases match TRBD1. Germline V gene sequence: CDR1 SQVTM, CDR2 ANQGSEA. Unmatched junction bases numbered 7, after V lost 2 bases and J lost 6 bases. CDR3 size: 14 residues. As DNA, the CDR3 is TGCAGCGTTGAATGGGGGACAGGGGTCGGCGAGCAGTACTTC. Protein: CSVEWGTGVGEQYF.

This chain joins TRBV19 and TRBJ1-2; a possible D gene is TRBD1 (5 bases). V shed 3 bases and J shed 7 bases, with 12 bases lying between them. In germline, CDR1 is LNHDA, CDR2 SQIVND (reference sequence). The CDR3 spans 13 residues. This chain's CDR3 is CASSIKGKSGYTF. The CDR3 DNA reads as TGTGCCAGTAGTATCAAGGGGAAGTCTGGCTACACCTTC.

The V call is TRBV27, the J call TRBJ2-7; 13 bases are shared with TRBD2. This CDR3 has 15 residues. V shed 6 bases, J shed 4 bases, and the junction held 6 bases outside the gene matches. Germline values: CDR1 MNHEY, CDR2 SMNVEV (reference sequence). CDR3: CASSLTSGRLYEQYV. The DNA of the CDR3 is TGTGCCAGCAGCCTGACTAGCGGGAGGTTGTACGAGCAGTACGTC.

This sequence joins TRBV29-1 and TRBJ2-3; perhaps TRBD2 as D (6 bases). This CDR3 spans 14 amino acids. Looked up from germline, CDR1 is SQVTM and CDR2 is ANQGSEA. V shed 3 bases and J shed 1 base, with 11 bases lying between them. The CDR3 DNA reads TGCAGCGTTGATCTTGGAGGGGGCACAGATACGCAGTATTTT. This translates into CSVDLGGGTDTQYF.

V is TRBV6-2 or TRBV6-3 and J is TRBJ2-5; D is undetermined. Per the germline V gene, CDR1 is MNHEY and CDR2 is SVGEGT. The CDR3 extends over 14 amino acids. V shed 8 bases and J shed 5 bases, with 18 bases lying between them. The CDR3 region has the DNA TGTGCCAGCTCGAAGGAACGTCCGAGGGAGACCCAGTACTTC. This translates into CASSKERPRETQYF.

This chain connects TRBV20-1 to TRBJ2-3, with D perhaps matching TRBD2 (5 bases). V lost 4 bases and J 6 bases, leaving 17 bases between the germline ends. CDR3 length equals 14 residues. Germline CDR1 DFQATT, CDR2 SNEGSKA (reference sequence). The CDR3 DNA follows: TGCAGTGCTACTATGAGGAGGCTGAGGGATACGCAGTATTTT. Translation gives CSATMRRLRDTQYF.

The V gene is TRBV29-1, the J gene TRBJ2-3; 8 bases map to TRBD2. This CDR3 is 15 amino acids long. The J segment lost 5 bases and the V segment lost 3 bases, leaving 10 bases of the junction unmatched. Germline CDR1 is SQVTM and CDR2 is ANQGSEA. The CDR3 bases are TGCAGCGTTGATCCAGCGGGAGTGAAGGGAGATACGCAGTATTTT. It translates to CSVDPAGVKGDTQYF.

The V and J genes are TRBV30 and TRBJ1-2; 8 bases fit TRBD1. The germline V gene has CDR1 GTSNPN and CDR2 SVGIG (reference sequence). The V gene end was trimmed by 2 bases and the J gene end by 4 bases; junction bases not matched to a gene: 9. There are 15 residues in the CDR3. CDR3 nucleotides: TGTGCCTGGAGTCCAGGGGGCGGGCTAGGCTATGGCTACACCTTC. Translated, it gives CAWSPGGGLGYGYTF.

The chain combines TRBV19 with TRBJ2-7, with TRBD1 matching 7 bases. CDR3 length: 15 amino acids. V trimming: 3 bases; J trimming: 2 bases; junction bases outside the gene matches: 7. Germline-derived CDR1 and CDR2 are LNHDA and SQIVND (reference sequence). The CDR3 DNA reads as TGTGCCAGTAGTATTTTGGCAGGGGGTGCCTACGAGCAGTACTTC. Its translation: CASSILAGGAYEQYF.

The J gene is TRBJ1-5, the V gene TRBV24-1; TRBD1 is a possible D gene (6 bases). CDR3 length: 21 residues. The germline CDR1 and CDR2 sequences are KGHDR and SFDVKD. V was pared by 2 bases and J by 2 bases, with 27 bases between. The CDR3 DNA sequence: TGTGCCACCAGTGATTCCCCCGGGACACCAGGGTTTGGGCGTGGCAATCAGCCCCAGCATTTT. Amino acids: CATSDSPGTPGFGRGNQPQHF.

The chain couples TRBV5-1 to TRBJ2-7; a possible D gene is TRBD2 (6 bases). The germline V gene encodes CDR1 SGHRS and CDR2 YFSETQ. Trimming left V 0 bases short and J 1 base short, with 8 bases between. The CDR3 spans 14 residues. CDR3 protein: CASSLVLASYEQYF. The CDR3 DNA is TGCGCCAGCAGCTTGGTTCTAGCGTCCTACGAGCAGTACTTC.

This rearrangement joins TRBV6-5 to TRBJ1-3; TRBD1 is a possible D gene (5 bases). This CDR3 has 17 residues. Looked up from germline, CDR1 is MNHEY and CDR2 is SVGAGI. V was cut by 0 bases and J by 0 bases, with 12 bases left in between. The CDR3 reads CASSYSQGPISGNTIYF. CDR3 DNA: TGTGCCAGCAGTTACTCGCAGGGTCCGATCTCTGGAAACACCATATATTTT.

The V call is TRBV6-5, the J call TRBJ1-5; D is ambiguous. Germline V gene data show CDR1 as MNHEY and CDR2 as SVGAGI. With 6 bases removed from V and 3 bases from J, the gap between germline ends came to 12 bases. The CDR3 contains 14 residues. The CDR3 region is CASRDSGDNQPQHF. The CDR3 nucleotides are TGTGCCAGCAGGGATTCTGGAGACAATCAGCCCCAGCATTTT.

Concerning this clonotype itself: The junction shows a germline mismatch at one end, possibly a read error. The chain uses TRBV27 and TRBJ2-7; TRBD1 matches 11 bases. This CDR3 has 13 amino acids. Germline CDR1 and CDR2: MNHEY and SMNVEV (reference sequence). This CDR3 reads CAGRDRGSYEQYF. The DNA for the CDR3 is TGTGCCGGCAGGGACAGGGGGTCCTACGAGCAGTACTTC.

This sequence joins TRBV29-1 and TRBJ2-7, with D unresolved. V lost 3 bases and J 2 bases, leaving 11 bases between the germline ends. This CDR3 comprises 13 residues. CDR1 and CDR2 (germline): SQVTM, ANQGSEA. Here the CDR3 DNA reads TGCAGCGTTGACGGCGGAGTCCCCTACGAGCAGTACTTC. This sequence encodes CSVDGGVPYEQYF.

J is TRBJ2-1 and V is TRBV28; 13 bases match TRBD2. This CDR3 comprises 15 residues. In germline, CDR1 is MDHEN, CDR2 SYDVKM. Trimming at V came to 6 bases and at J to 8 bases, leaving 7 bases not matched to a gene. This CDR3 reads CASSPTSGRAHEQFF. CDR3 nucleotides: TGTGCCAGCAGCCCAACTAGCGGGAGGGCCCATGAGCAGTTCTTC. The full variable domain, in which reference TRBV28 and TRBJ2-1 provide the parts outside the CDR3, is DVKVTQSSRYLVKRTGEKVFLECVQDMDHENMFWYRQDPGLGLRLIYFSYDVKMKEKGDIPEGYSVSREKKERFSLILESASTNQTSMYLCASSPTSGRAHEQFFGPGTRLTVL.

The chain carries TRBV5-1 and TRBJ1-1; D unresolved. The CDR3 loop spans 14 amino acids. Between the trimmed V and J ends, which lost 3 bases and 0 bases, there was a span of 9 bases. Per germline, CDR1 SGHRS and CDR2 YFSETQ. The CDR3 spells CASSSATMNTEAFF. In DNA form, the CDR3 reads TGCGCCAGCAGCTCGGCAACAATGAACACTGAAGCTTTCTTT.

The chain employs TRBV12-5 and TRBJ2-7; D remains ambiguous. CDR1 and CDR2 from the germline V gene are LGHNT and FRNRAP. The CDR3 sequence is 14 residues long. V was shortened by 2 bases and J by 2 bases, with 10 bases between the two germline ends. CDR3 bases: TGTGCTAGTGGTTTGTTGAGGCTCCCCTACGAGCAGTACGTC. Translation gives CASGLLRLPYEQYV.

About this clonotype: The junction shows a germline mismatch at one end, possibly a read error. The CDR3 protein is CASATGNFGYTF. The CDR3 DNA reads TGTGCCAGTGCTACAGGGAACTTTGGCTACACCTTC. The V call is TRBV19, the J call TRBJ1-2, with D possibly TRBD1 on 6 matching bases. The CDR3 is made up of 12 amino acids. The germline V gene encodes CDR1 LNHDA and CDR2 SQIVND (reference sequence).

V usage is TRBV20-1 and J usage is TRBJ2-5, with 9 nucleotides matching TRBD1. The CDR3 runs 16 residues. V dropped 0 bases and J dropped 5; count of bases not matched to a gene: 10. Per germline, CDR1 DFQATT and CDR2 SNEGSKA (reference sequence). CDR3 in amino acids: CSARDFRGTGMETQYF. CDR3 nucleotide sequence: TGCAGTGCTAGAGACTTCCGCGGGACAGGGATGGAGACCCAGTACTTC.

This rearrangement joins TRBV6-2 or TRBV6-3 to TRBJ2-2; 9 nucleotides line up with TRBD1. The V segment lost 5 bases and the J segment 5 bases; nucleotides outside the gene matches: 3. The CDR3 extends over 14 amino acids. Germline V gene data show CDR1 as MNHEY and CDR2 as SVGEGT. Here the CDR3 reads CASSRDRETGELFF. The DNA of the CDR3 is TGTGCCAGCAGTCGGGACAGGGAGACCGGGGAGCTGTTTTTT.